Detailed here is one T cell receptor (beta chain). V lost 0 bases and J lost 6, with 8 bases in between. CDR3 length equals 13 residues. Germline V lookup: CDR1 KGHSH, CDR2 LQKENI. Several immunoSEQ 96-well plates shared each subset's DNA, each plate a replicate. The data were produced by immunoSEQ multiplex PCR, yet TCRdb's version contains in-frame clones alone and is incomplete. This sample carries 950,000 to 1,300,000 clones, approximately 76% of them seen once, and the ten largest clones take about 1.4%. CD4+ cells yielded CD45RA+ naive and CD45RA-negative memory subsets. The source of the sample is a study of shared clonotypes between healthy human individuals.

This chain uses TRBV18 with TRBJ1-1, with D hard to call. The origin of this receptor is a man aged 18 to 35 in good health. The sample was memory CD4+ T cells sorted from blood. Subset defined: CD45RA-negative fraction. As DNA, the CDR3 is TGTGCCAGCTCACCACCGGGGTATCCTGAAGCTTTCTTT. As protein: CASSPPGYPEAFF.